Listed below are T cell receptor beta chains from one sample, sequenced in a study of blood T cell repertoires in COVID-19. The repertoire was sequenced with immunoSEQ multiplex PCR; TCRdb's copy has only in-frame clones and lacks some. The sample comprises 110,000 to 150,000 clones, around 80% of which are singletons, and about a tenth rests with the top ten. Sequenced input: peripheral blood. All receptors derive from a man between 60 and 75 years old with active or convalescent COVID-19. Each CDR3 is given with its conserved first and last residue. The D gene is left open where the match is weak. Size values are once, few and many counts, or a class for expanded clones, and some rows have none.

TRBJ1-1 . TRBV5-1 . CASSLVSGLNTEAFF TGCGCCAGCAGCTTGGTGTCAGGGTTGAACACTGAAGCTTTCTTT
TRBJ1-3 . TRBV10-2 . CASIAGISTGNTIYF TGCGCCAGCATTGCAGGGATCTCTACTGGAAACACCATATATTTT
TRBJ1-1 once TRBV12-3/TRBV12-4 TRBD1 CASSPQGAEAFF TGTGCCAGCAGTCCCCAGGGGGCCGAAGCTTTCTTT
TRBJ2-3 . TRBV9 . CASSVVDFTTDTQYF TGTGCCAGCAGCGTGGTCGACTTCACCACAGATACGCAGTATTTT
TRBJ1-1 . TRBV5-4 TRBD1 CASSKTGYTEAFF TGTGCCAGCAGCAAGACAGGGTATACTGAAGCTTTCTTT
TRBJ1-2 . TRBV5-1 TRBD1 CASSDTMTGFDYGYTF TGCGCCAGCAGCGATACTATGACAGGGTTTGACTATGGCTACACCTTC
TRBJ2-5 . TRBV11-3 TRBD2 CASSQVAGVGETQYF TGTGCCAGCAGCCAAGTAGCGGGAGTGGGAGAGACCCAGTACTTC
TRBJ2-3 . TRBV5-1 . CASSLAGGRSDTQYF TGCGCCAGCAGCTTGGCCGGGGGACGGTCAGATACGCAGTATTTT
TRBJ2-4 . TRBV6-6 . CASSSDSPLAKNIQYF TGTGCCAGCAGTTCGGACAGCCCCCTAGCCAAAAACATTCAGTACTTC
TRBJ2-2 . TRBV3-1/TRBV3-2 TRBD2 CASSQVSSGMSGELFF TGTGCCAGCAGCCAAGTTTCTAGCGGGATGTCCGGGGAGCTGTTTTTT
TRBJ2-7 . TRBV29-1 . CSVVGRLLYEQYF TGCAGCGTTGTCGGCAGGCTCCTCTACGAGCAGTACTTC
TRBJ1-2 . TRBV12-3/TRBV12-4 . CASSFPGKSGYTF TGTGCCAGCAGTTTTCCAGGGAAGAGTGGCTACACCTTC
TRBJ1-2 few TRBV6-5 TRBD1 CASSYSFKGTAYGYTF TGTGCCAGCAGTTACTCATTCAAAGGGACAGCTTATGGCTACACCTTC
TRBJ1-2 once TRBV19 . CASSREQGIYGYTF TGTGCCAGTAGTAGGGAGCAGGGGATCTATGGCTACACCTTC
TRBJ2-1 . TRBV10-2 . CASVVSVSSYNEQFF TGCGCCAGCGTGGTCAGCGTGAGCTCCTACAATGAGCAGTTCTTC
TRBJ2-7 . TRBV4-1 . CASSQDPGKGYEQYF TGCGCCAGCAGCCAAGATCCAGGGAAAGGGTACGAGCAGTACTTC
TRBJ2-1 few TRBV9 . CASSVEPTGEQFF TGTGCCAGCAGCGTAGAGCCGACGGGGGAGCAGTTCTTC
TRBJ1-4 . TRBV10-3 . CAISDSGSTNEKLFF TGTGCCATCAGTGACTCAGGGTCAACTAATGAAAAACTGTTTTTT
TRBJ2-1 . TRBV11-2 . CASSSGISNEQFF TGTGCCAGCAGCTCGGGGATTAGCAATGAGCAGTTCTTC
TRBJ2-7 . TRBV2 . CASTTEVPSGPYEQYF TGTGCCAGCACTACAGAGGTACCTTCAGGGCCCTACGAGCAGTACTTC
TRBJ2-3 once TRBV7-9 . CASSFYTDTQYF TGTGCCAGCAGCTTTTACACAGATACGCAGTATTTT
TRBJ1-1 . TRBV6-5 TRBD1 CASTGGQGRGAFF TGTGCCAGCACTGGGGGACAGGGGAGGGGAGCTTTCTTT
TRBJ2-7 few TRBV11-3 . CASSLPGQGVEQYF TGTGCCAGCAGCTTACCGGGACAAGGTGTGGAGCAGTACTTC
TRBJ2-3 few TRBV7-9 . CASTEDRSTDTQYF TGTGCCAGCACCGAAGACAGGAGCACAGATACGCAGTATTTT
TRBJ1-5 . TRBV6-5 . CASSPREDQPQHF TGTGCCAGCAGCCCAAGGGAGGATCAGCCCCAGCATTTT
TRBJ2-1 few TRBV12-3/TRBV12-4 . CASSFDSEQFF TGTGCCAGCAGTTTTGACTCAGAGCAGTTCTTC
TRBJ1-1 . TRBV25-1 . CASSDHTGFHAFF TGTGCCAGCAGTGACCACACAGGGTTTCACGCTTTCTTT
TRBJ2-5 . TRBV20-1 TRBD2 CSASLPSGSGETQYF TGCAGTGCTAGTCTGCCTAGCGGGAGTGGAGAGACCCAGTACTTC
TRBJ1-1 few TRBV6-2/TRBV6-3 . CASSDTENTEAFF TGTGCCAGCAGTGACACTGAGAACACTGAAGCTTTCTTT
TRBJ2-4 . TRBV11-2 . CASSLEPGPPTVQYF TGTGCCAGCAGCTTAGAGCCGGGTCCGCCAACCGTTCAGTACTTC
TRBJ1-3 . TRBV3-1/TRBV3-2 . CASSQVSEVPGNTIYF TGTGCCAGCAGCCAAGTTTCTGAGGTCCCTGGAAACACCATATATTTT
TRBJ1-6 . TRBV18 . CASSPRTLYNSPLHF TGTGCCAGCTCACCCCGGACACTTTATAATTCACCCCTCCACTTT
TRBJ1-2 . TRBV19 . CASSIVTSNYGYTF TGTGCCAGTAGTATCGTCACTTCGAACTATGGCTACACCTTC
TRBJ1-4 . TRBV7-2 TRBD1 CASSLGTGNEKLFF TGTGCCAGCAGCTTAGGGACAGGGAATGAAAAACTGTTTTTT
TRBJ2-2 . TRBV6-6 . CATGTPNTGELFF TGTGCCACGGGTACGCCGAACACCGGGGAGCTGTTTTTT